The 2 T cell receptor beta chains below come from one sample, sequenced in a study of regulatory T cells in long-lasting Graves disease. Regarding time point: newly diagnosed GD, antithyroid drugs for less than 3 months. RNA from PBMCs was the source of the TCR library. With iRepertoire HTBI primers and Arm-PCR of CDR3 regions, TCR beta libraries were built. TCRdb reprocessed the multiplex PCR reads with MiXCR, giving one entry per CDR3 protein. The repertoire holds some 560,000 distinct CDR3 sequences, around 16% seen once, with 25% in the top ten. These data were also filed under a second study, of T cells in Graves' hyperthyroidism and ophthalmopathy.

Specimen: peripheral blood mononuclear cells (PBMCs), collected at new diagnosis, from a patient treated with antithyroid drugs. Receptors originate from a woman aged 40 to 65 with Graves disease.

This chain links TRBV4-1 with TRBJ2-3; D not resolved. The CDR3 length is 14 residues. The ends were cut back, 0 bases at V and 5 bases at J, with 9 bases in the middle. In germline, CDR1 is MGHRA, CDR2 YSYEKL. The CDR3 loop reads CASSQEVRLDTQYF. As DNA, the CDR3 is TGCGCCAGCAGCCAAGAGGTCCGCCTAGATACGCAGTATTTT.

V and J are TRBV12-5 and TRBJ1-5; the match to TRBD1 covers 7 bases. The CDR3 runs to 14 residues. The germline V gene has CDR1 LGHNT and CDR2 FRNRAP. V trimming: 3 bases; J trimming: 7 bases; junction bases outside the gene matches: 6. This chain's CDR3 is CASGLTGVGQPQHF. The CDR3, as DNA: TGTGCTAGTGGTTTAACAGGGGTTGGACAGCCCCAGCATTTT.